This T cell receptor beta chain appears in the sequencing data of a study of PD-L1 blockade in urothelial cancer. Turning to the study itself: Most of the 29 patients were men who had bladder-origin urothelial cancer. Between 0 and 3 prior chemotherapy regimens had been given to patients.

Data came from immunoSEQ multiplex PCR; TCRdb stores just in-frame clones and leaves some out. The data show about 110,000 clones, roughly 88% seen once. Samples were collected from each patient before treatment and during treatment. Each patient gave between 1 and 8 of them in total. This clonotype originated in a man in his fifties or sixties with urothelial cancer. The input for sequencing was PBMCs, taken around atezolizumab (anti-PD-L1) treatment.

The DNA of the CDR3 is TGCGCCAGCAGCGGGTTAGCGGGAGGGTACAATGAGCAGTTCTTC. This encodes CASSGLAGGYNEQFF. The gene calls are TRBV5-1 and TRBJ2-1; TRBD2 matches at 11 bases. J lost 4 bases, V lost 4 bases, and 4 bases had no gene match. The CDR3 is 15 residues long. Germline V CDR1 and CDR2: SGHRS, YFSETQ.